This TCR beta chain was sequenced in a study of blood T cell repertoires in COVID-19. From germline, CDR1 is SGHDN and CDR2 FVKESK. The trim removed 4 bases at V and 0 bases at J, leaving 0 bases unmatched. The CDR3 has 15 residues. Some clones are missing from TCRdb's copy, which holds only in-frame ones; the method was immunoSEQ multiplex PCR. Of under 150,000 clones listed, 81% are singletons. The material sequenced was peripheral blood. The TCR sequence derives from a human donor with acute or convalescent COVID-19. The donor label of this sample is uncertain. The rearrangement links TRBV14 to TRBJ2-1, with TRBD1 matching over 10 bases. The CDR3 spells CASSRTGGSYNEQFF. CDR3 in DNA: TGTGCCAGCAGCCGGACAGGGGGCTCCTACAATGAGCAGTTCTTC.